A selection of T cell receptor beta chains follows, all from one sample in a study of T cell responses to AZD1222 COVID-19 vaccine. Assay: immunoSEQ multiplex PCR; the TCRdb copy retains only in-frame clones and omits some. The sample consists of 160,000 or so clones, just under 90% of them appearing once. Source: peripheral blood, taken 28 days after the second dose of the MenACWY control vaccine. All receptors come from an adult who received the MenACWY meningococcal vaccine as a control. Each CDR3 is given with its conserved first and last residue.

>TRBJ2-1|TRBV29-1
CSVVALAGGHEQFF
>TRBJ2-2|TRBV29-1
CSVEELAGWGNTGELFF
>TRBJ1-5|TRBV9
CASSVVLKGQPQHF
>TRBJ1-6|TRBV28
CASSLTGQGNSPLHF
>TRBJ1-1|TRBV15
CATSNGRWGTEAFF
>TRBJ1-1|TRBV30
CAWSAGQASGAFF
>TRBJ1-2|TRBV24-1
CATSDSTYGYTF
>TRBJ1-2|TRBV14
CASSQGAFYNYGYTF
>TRBJ1-1|TRBV5-8
CASSFARGGDTEAFF
>TRBJ2-2|TRBV7-3
CASSLRLTGELFF
>TRBJ2-5|TRBV9
CASSVGQGTPGTQYF
>TRBJ2-7|TRBV7-8
CASSTTSGSRSEQYF
>TRBJ1-6|TRBV18
CASSPVRNSPLHF
>TRBJ1-2|TRBV21-1
CASTSSGEGAGANYGYTF
>TRBJ2-5|TRBV28
CASTRPQVTQYF
>TRBJ2-5|TRBV6-5
CASSYKLAGDPETQYF
>TRBJ2-5|TRBV24-1
CATRDSQETQYF
>TRBJ1-5|TRBV7-3
CASSQDPHEPQHF
>TRBJ1-1|TRBV5-6
CASSLTLASEAFF
>TRBJ1-5|TRBV7-2
CASSLFTVSYSNQPQHF
>TRBJ2-3|TRBV27
CASSFLSTDTQYF
>TRBJ1-1|TRBV18
CASSRDRGLSEAFF
>TRBJ2-3|TRBV7-2
CASSPEGPWTLPDTQYF
>TRBJ1-6|TRBV12-3/TRBV12-4
CASTSYQGSPLHF
>TRBJ1-1|TRBV29-1
CSVVDSNTEAFF
>TRBJ2-6|TRBV21-1
CASSPRDRINSGGGANVLTF
>TRBJ2-7|TRBV7-2
CASSLAGVQRSHEQYF
>TRBJ2-2|TRBV28
CASSPSGVGTGELFF
>TRBJ1-3|TRBV2
CASTVSTAHSGNTIYF
>TRBJ2-1|TRBV29-1
CTLLGGGRGYGQFF
>TRBJ1-2|TRBV9
CASRDGIRAGGYTF
>TRBJ2-7|TRBV20-1
CSARRTPEQYF